The table lists the clone carrying this T cell receptor (beta chain) with many counts. Its specificity is not known. Through a sample-barcoded 5' primer and a J-beta primer mix, a second PCR was run for roughly 6 to 11 cycles. One entry per CDR3 protein results from TCRdb running MiXCR on the 5' RACE reads. This repertoire shows roughly 1,500,000 distinct CDR3 sequences, approximately 32% found once; its top ten account for approximately 10%. This sample stems from a study of blood T cells in healthy people across ages. Points from the study as a whole: Naive T cell percentage and TCR beta diversity correlated strongly.

With 6 bases removed from V and 0 bases from J, the gap between germline ends came to 17 bases. CDR3 length equals 16 residues. Germline values: CDR1 SEHNR, CDR2 FQNEAQ (reference sequence). V usage is TRBV7-9 and J usage is TRBJ1-1; possible D gene TRBD1, 5 bases. This TCR derives from a woman in her 30s in good health. Sequenced material: blood. CDR3 sequence: CASSPSLGTMNTEAFF. The CDR3 DNA reads TGTGCCAGCAGTCCGTCGTTGGGGACCATGAACACTGAAGCTTTCTTT. Combining the CDR3 with reference TRBV7-9 and TRBJ1-1 gives the whole variable domain DTGVSQNPRHKITKRGQNVTFRCDPISEHNRLYWYRQTLGQGPEFLTYFQNEAQLEKSRLLSDRFSAERPKGSFSTLEIQRTEQGDSAMYLCASSPSLGTMNTEAFFGQGTRLTVV.